This T cell receptor (beta chain) originates from a study of CD8 T cells in Susac syndrome. Background on the study: Within the group of sequenced Susac syndrome patients, roughly six had active disease and 8 or 9 were in remission. The Susac syndrome patients were therapy-naive, on corticosteroids, or on intravenous immunoglobulin alone at blood draw.

Germline CDR1 reads DFQATT; CDR2 reads SNEGSKA (reference sequence). The CDR3 length is 14 residues. The V end lost 7 bases, the J end lost 0 bases, and 13 bases lay between the germline ends. When the RNA was reverse transcribed, random hexamers were used with an input of roughly 0.45 to 1 ug. The TCR beta CDR3 was amplified by immunoSEQ multiplex PCR across 54 Vbeta, 13 Jbeta. TCRdb re-called the immunoSEQ multiplex PCR reads through MiXCR, storing one row per CDR3 protein. The table records 75,000 to 100,000 distinct CDR3 sequences, 85% to 95% of them present only once. From blood CD8+ and CD4+ T cells, TCR beta sequences were generated.

This rearrangement joins TRBV20-1 to TRBJ2-1; D is unclear. This clonotype was obtained from a human donor with Susac syndrome. Sample: CD8+ T cells from PBMCs. CDR3 in DNA: TGCAGTGGTATAAGTGATTCCTCCTACAATGAGCAGTTCTTC. Translated: CSGISDSSYNEQFF.